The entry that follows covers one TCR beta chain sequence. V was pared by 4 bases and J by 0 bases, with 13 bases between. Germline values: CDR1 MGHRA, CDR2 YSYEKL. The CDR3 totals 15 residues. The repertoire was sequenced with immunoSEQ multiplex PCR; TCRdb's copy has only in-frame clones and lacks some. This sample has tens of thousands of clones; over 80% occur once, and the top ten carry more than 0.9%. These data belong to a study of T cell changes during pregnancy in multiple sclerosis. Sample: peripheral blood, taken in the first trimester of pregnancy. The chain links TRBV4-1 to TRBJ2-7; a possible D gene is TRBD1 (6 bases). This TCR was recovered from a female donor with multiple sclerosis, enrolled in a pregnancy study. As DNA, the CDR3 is TGCGCCAGCAGCCCCACAGGGATTAGCTCCTACGAGCAGTACTTC. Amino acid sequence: CASSPTGISSYEQYF.